This TCR beta chain was recorded in a study of PD-1 blockade in classical Hodgkin lymphoma. This CDR3 is 13 amino acids long. Per the germline V gene, CDR1 is SGHNT and CDR2 is YYREEE (reference sequence). Trimming took 4 bases from V and 0 from J, leaving 5 bases between them. The method was immunoSEQ multiplex PCR; TCRdb's version includes in-frame clones alone and lacks a portion of them. The table includes 90,000 to 100,000 clones, roughly 92% detected once. Exposure to brentuximab vedotin varied, and each patient had relapsed following autologous stem cell transplantation. V is TRBV5-4 and J is TRBJ2-1; D not certain. The TCR sequence derives from a human donor with classical Hodgkin lymphoma. This specimen consisted of peripheral blood mononuclear cells (PBMCs), obtained at baseline. The CDR3 protein is CASSRSSYNEQFF. The CDR3 DNA is TGTGCCAGCAGCCGGAGCTCCTACAATGAGCAGTTCTTC.